Listed here are 24 T cell receptor beta chains from one sample, sequenced in a study of regulatory T cells in long-lasting Graves disease. Arm-PCR with iRepertoire HTBI primers amplified the CDR3 regions for these TCR beta libraries. TCRdb reprocessed the multiplex PCR reads via MiXCR and lists one record per CDR3 protein. The profile shows hundreds of thousands of distinct CDR3 sequences, roughly 20% of them singletons. Time point reported: persistent/refractory GD, antithyroid drugs over 5 years with positive TRAb. PBMC-derived RNA was used for the TCR library. The source material was peripheral blood mononuclear cells (PBMCs), sampled when the disease was refractory, from a patient treated with antithyroid drugs. Source of these receptors: a female donor with Graves disease.

The V call is TRBV7-9, the J call TRBJ2-5; tentative D call: TRBD2 (6 bases). The germline V and J ends were trimmed by 9 bases and 3 bases, with 8 bases remaining between them. Germline CDR1 and CDR2: SEHNR and FQNEAQ (reference sequence). The CDR3 covers 11 residues. DNA for the CDR3: TGTGCCAGAGAGCGGGAAGAGACCCAGTACTTC. It encodes CAREREETQYF.

This clonotype was observed many times. The CDR3 spells CSALQGPYEQYF. The CDR3 DNA follows: TGCAGCGCCCTACAGGGACCCTACGAGCAGTACTTC. The chain uses TRBV29-1 and TRBJ2-7, with D tentatively TRBD1 (6 bases). This CDR3 has 12 amino acids. CDR1 is SQVTM and CDR2 is ANQGSEA in the germline V gene. Trimming removed 7 bases from V and 2 bases from J, with 12 bases in between.

This clonotype was found many times. J is TRBJ2-7 and V is TRBV2; a possible D gene is TRBD1 (7 bases). V was shortened by 2 bases and J by 2 bases, with 13 bases between the two germline ends. The CDR3 runs to 15 residues. CDR1 is SNHLY, CDR2 FYNNEI, per germline. The CDR3 here is CASSEYAGGTYEQYF. For the CDR3, the DNA is TGTGCCAGCAGTGAATATGCAGGGGGGACCTACGAGCAGTACTTC.

The V call is TRBV10-2, the J call TRBJ2-1, with D hard to call. Trimming stripped 7 bases from V and 6 bases from J, with 10 bases between. The CDR3 runs 12 residues. Germline loops: CDR1 WSHSY, CDR2 SAAADI. CDR3 sequence (DNA): TGCGCCAGCATGGCCGCGCCCAATGAGCAGTTCTTC. Protein: CASMAAPNEQFF.

The sample holds a few counts of this clonotype. The chain recombines TRBV29-1 with TRBJ2-5, with 7 bases lining up with TRBD2. CDR3 size: 12 residues. Per germline, CDR1 SQVTM and CDR2 ANQGSEA. Trimming took 6 bases from V and 5 from J; bases not matched to a gene: 6. CDR3 coding DNA: TGCAGCGTGGCCGGGGGGTTGGAGACCCAGTACTTC. Translated, it gives CSVAGGLETQYF.

This clonotype has more than one count but fewer than ten. The chain combines TRBV11-2 with TRBJ2-1; 12 nucleotides align to TRBD2. With V trimmed by 1 base and J by 9 bases, 13 bases remained unmatched. This CDR3 is 18 amino acids long. CDR1 and CDR2 (germline): SGHAT, FQNNGV. The CDR3, as DNA: TGTGCCAGCAGCTTAGTCCGGTGGCTAGCGGGAGGGCCGAGTGAGCAGTTCTTC. This encodes CASSLVRWLAGGPSEQFF.

This clonotype was detected many times. A junction end diverges from the germline sequence, so it may reflect a read error. V gene TRBV5-1 combines with J gene TRBJ2-1; D may be TRBD1 (6 bases). The CDR3 contains 13 residues. Germline V gives CDR1 SGHRS, CDR2 YFSETQ. CDR3 amino acids: CASSSDSYNEQFF. The CDR3 DNA sequence: TGTGCCAGCAGCTCGGACAGCTACAATGAGCAGTTCTTC.

Ten or more counts support this clonotype. The chain combines TRBV28 with TRBJ2-2; possible D gene TRBD2, 6 bases. The ends were cut back, 6 bases at V and 6 bases at J, with 17 bases in the middle. Germline CDR1 is MDHEN and CDR2 is SYDVKM. CDR3 size: 15 residues. The CDR3 is CASRSPGLSPGELFF. The CDR3 coding sequence is TGTGCCAGCAGATCACCGGGACTCTCCCCCGGGGAGCTGTTTTTT.

This clonotype has ten or more counts. V and J are TRBV11-2 and TRBJ2-7; D remains unclear. The CDR3 loop spans 14 amino acids. CDR1 and CDR2 from the germline V gene are SGHAT and FQNNGV. V lost 0 bases, J lost 7 bases, and 13 bases lay in between. CDR3 nucleotides: TGTGCCAGCAGCTTAGATTCGTACCGGGCTGAGCAGTACTTC. Translating it yields CASSLDSYRAEQYF.

Turning to this clonotype: A read error may produce the germline difference seen at one junction end. The chain has TRBV18 and TRBJ1-2, with 7 nucleotides matching TRBD1. The CDR3 length is 14 residues. Germline lookup yields CDR1 KGHSH and CDR2 LQKENI. This CDR3 is CASSPFGQAYGNTF. CDR3 DNA: TGTGCCAGCTCACCTTTCGGACAGGCCTATGGCAACACCTTC.

A single count supports this clonotype. Given a much more abundant clone one base away, this may be a read error. V usage is TRBV6-1 and J usage is TRBJ2-7; tentatively, D is TRBD1 (7 bases). The CDR3 runs 14 residues. In germline, CDR1 is MNHNS, CDR2 SASEGT. CDR3 residues: CASSPGGGSYEPYF. CDR3 nucleotides: TGTGCCAGCAGCCCCGGAGGGGGCTCCTACGAGCCGTACTTC.

This clonotype was recorded many times. The gene calls are TRBV11-2 and TRBJ2-5, with 11 positions matching TRBD2. This CDR3 is 16 amino acids long. Trimming took 5 bases from V and 5 from J; bases not matched to a gene: 10. Looked up from germline, CDR1 is SGHAT and CDR2 is FQNNGV. This CDR3 reads CASSPTSGALGETQYF. CDR3 DNA sequence: TGTGCCAGCAGCCCGACTAGCGGGGCGCTTGGGGAGACCCAGTACTTC.

This clonotype has at least ten counts. The V call is TRBV28, the J call TRBJ2-7, with D perhaps matching TRBD1 (5 bases). The germline V and J ends were trimmed by 4 bases and 1 base, with 11 bases remaining between them. This CDR3 has 14 residues. Germline V gene lookup returns CDR1 MDHEN and CDR2 SYDVKM. This CDR3 is CASSYRTYSYEQYF. For the CDR3, the DNA is TGTGCCAGCAGTTACCGGACATATTCCTACGAGCAGTACTTC.

The chain recombines TRBV7-9 with TRBJ2-2; weak D call: TRBD1 (6 bases). Germline CDR1 and CDR2: SEHNR and FQNEAQ (reference sequence). Deletions cut 2 bases from V and 2 bases from J, with 12 bases between. This CDR3 has 16 residues. CDR3 nucleotides: TGTGCCAGCAGCTTAACTACAGGGACAAACACCGGGGAGCTGTTTTTT. The encoded protein is CASSLTTGTNTGELFF.

In its sample, this clonotype was seen many times. The rearrangement uses TRBV20-1 and TRBJ2-5; unclear D gene. The CDR3 is made up of 10 amino acids. CDR1 is DFQATT and CDR2 is SNEGSKA in the germline V gene (reference sequence). Trimming took off 4 bases at V and 1 base at J, with 1 base between the two ends. The CDR3, as DNA: TGCAGTGCTACCCAAGAGACCCAGTACTTC. Encoded protein: CSATQETQYF.

Worth noting for this clonotype: This may be a read error, as it is one base from a much larger clone. V usage is TRBV28 and J usage is TRBJ2-5; 7 bases are a match to TRBD2. This CDR3 contains 16 residues. Trimming at V came to 4 bases and at J to 11 bases, leaving 19 bases not matched to a gene. In germline, CDR1 is MDHEN, CDR2 SYDVKM. Here the CDR3 DNA reads TGTGCCAGCAGTTCCTTAGCGGGTGATTCCTACAATGAGCAGTACTTC. Amino acid sequence: CASSSLAGDSYNEQYF. Together with reference TRBV28 and TRBJ2-5, the CDR3 gives the full variable domain: DVKVTQSSRYLVKRTGEKVFLECVQDMDHENMFWYRQDPGLGLRLIYFSYDVKMKEKGDIPEGYSVSREKKERFSLILESASTNQTSMYLCASSSLAGDSYNEQYFGPGTRLLVL.

This clonotype appeared many times. The V gene is TRBV7-8, the J gene TRBJ2-7, with 8 positions matching TRBD1. CDR3 size: 15 residues. V lost 5 bases, J lost 4 bases, and 10 bases stayed unmatched. The germline V gene encodes CDR1 SGHVS and CDR2 FQNEAQ. The CDR3 loop is CASSQDRERIYEQYF. The CDR3 coding sequence is TGTGCCAGCAGCCAGGACAGGGAGAGAATTTACGAGCAGTACTTC.

This clonotype was detected ten times or more. The J gene is TRBJ1-5, the V gene TRBV12-3 or TRBV12-4, with 9 bases lining up with TRBD1. Trimming took 6 bases from V and 6 from J; bases not matched to a gene: 9. This CDR3 comprises 15 residues. The CDR3 bases are TGTGCCAGCAGGCCCACAGGGGGCGGAGGTCAGCCCCAGCATTTT. Encoded protein: CASRPTGGGGQPQHF.

The chain combines TRBV19 with TRBJ2-7, with D possibly being TRBD1 (6 bases). Germline CDR1 LNHDA, CDR2 SQIVND (reference sequence). The CDR3 runs to 13 residues. V was clipped by 5 bases and J by 3 bases, with 11 bases between them. The CDR3 spells CASSQGTIYEQYF. The CDR3 DNA reads TGTGCCAGTAGTCAGGGGACCATCTACGAGCAGTACTTC.

The chain is built from TRBV10-3 and TRBJ1-5; D possibly corresponds to TRBD1 (5 bases). Trimming stripped 2 bases from V and 3 bases from J, with 17 bases between. Germline assignment: CDR1 ENHRY and CDR2 SYGVKD. This CDR3 comprises 17 residues. The chain's CDR3 is CAISETPTGTSNQPQHF. In DNA form, the CDR3 reads TGTGCCATCAGTGAGACCCCAACCGGGACCTCCAATCAGCCCCAGCATTTT.

This clonotype was counted only a few times. A read error may explain this, as a much larger clone is one base away. This sequence joins TRBV7-9 and TRBJ1-1; 7 nucleotides align to TRBD1. This CDR3 contains 14 residues. Germline V gene data show CDR1 as SEHNR and CDR2 as FQNEAQ (reference sequence). After removal of 1 base from V and 4 bases from J, the junction contained 3 bases not matched to a gene. The CDR3 spells CASSLETGSTEAFF. The CDR3 bases are TGTGCCAGCAGCTTAGAGACAGGGAGCACTGAAGCTTTCTTT.

The sample holds many counts of this clonotype. The genes are TRBV10-3 and TRBJ2-5, with 7 nucleotides matching TRBD1. The CDR3 is 17 residues long. The germline gives CDR1 ENHRY, CDR2 SYGVKD. The V gene end was trimmed by 6 bases and the J gene end by 5 bases; junction bases not matched to a gene: 18. The CDR3 DNA follows: TGTGCCATCAGCGAAGGGACAGCCAAAAACTTACGGGAGACCCAGTACTTC. It codes for CAISEGTAKNLRETQYF.

Comments on this clonotype: A read error may be the cause here, since a much bigger clone is one base away. J is TRBJ2-5 and V is TRBV11-1; 7 bases are shared with TRBD2. Trimming removed 5 bases from V and 1 base from J; junction bases left unmatched: 7. Germline loops: CDR1 SGHAT, CDR2 FQDESV (reference sequence). This CDR3 is 15 amino acids long. Here the CDR3 DNA reads TGTGCCAGCAGCCTCCCGGGAGGCACCCAAGAGACCCAGTACTTC. It specifies CASSLPGGTQETQYF.

This chain connects TRBV19 to TRBJ2-7; 9 nucleotides line up with TRBD1. The CDR3 loop spans 14 amino acids. The ends lost 6 bases at V and 1 base at J; junction bases unmatched: 4. Germline values: CDR1 LNHDA, CDR2 SQIVND (reference sequence). CDR3: CASRRDRDSYEQYF. The CDR3 DNA reads as TGTGCCAGTAGGCGGGACAGGGATTCCTACGAGCAGTACTTC.